This T cell receptor beta chain was identified in a study of blood T cell repertoires in COVID-19. The data were produced by immunoSEQ multiplex PCR, yet TCRdb's version contains in-frame clones alone and is incomplete. The sample includes around 250,000 clones, roughly 88% seen only once; the top ten take roughly 1.2%. The CDR3 covers 14 residues. Germline CDR1 reads SGHAT; CDR2 reads FQNNGV. V was trimmed by 4 bases and J by 4 bases, leaving 13 bases between them. What was sequenced was PBMCs or T cells enriched from blood (not recorded which). The rearrangement uses TRBV11-2 and TRBJ1-1; perhaps TRBD1 as D (5 bases). This TCR was recovered from a woman between 35 and 50 years old with acute COVID-19. CDR3 nucleotide sequence: TGTGCCAGCAGCTGGCGACAGTCGAGCACTGAAGCTTTCTTT. Its protein product is CASSWRQSSTEAFF.